The clone carrying this T cell receptor beta chain was recorded at least ten times. Antigen: not known. TCRdb reprocessed the RACE reads with MiXCR, giving one entry per CDR3 protein. The table lists tens of thousands of distinct CDR3 sequences, roughly an eighth of them singletons, with 1.9% in the top ten. This sample was taken from a study of human T cells and chemical hapten exposure. Time point defined: pre-sensitization, week 0. The sample's treatment: therapeutic diphenylcyclopropenone sensitization with weekly scalp DPC. Whole blood that had not been fractionated was the source of extracted total RNA. At patch-test visits, sampling came before the patch test. This CDR3 spans 15 amino acids. In germline, CDR1 is LNHDA, CDR2 SQIVND (reference sequence). V dropped 4 bases and J dropped 0 bases, with 10 bases sitting between them. Broader study findings: Expanded TCRs showed more large CDR3 clusters than pre-sensitization or healthy control sets.

The receptor comes from a woman aged 40 to 50 with alopecia areata. Some clones in this sample may be carry-over from other donors' samples. The sample consisted of whole blood, taken in connection with sensitization to the hapten diphenylcyclopropenone (DPC). V is TRBV19 and J is TRBJ1-3; D unresolved. The CDR3 reads CASSKEGSSGNTIYF. DNA for the CDR3: TGTGCCAGTAGTAAGGAGGGCTCCTCTGGAAACACCATATATTTT.